This T cell receptor beta chain was sequenced during a study of immune evolution from preneoplasia to lung adenocarcinoma (dated by TCRdb to the early 2020s). Background for the entire study: HLA loss of heterozygosity was found in 6.5% to 8% of AIS, roughly 15% of MIA and roughly 30% of ADC lesions, and in no AAH lesions. The study profiled immune contexture across lung adenocarcinoma precursors and invasive adenocarcinoma using immune gene expression, TCR sequencing and multiplex immunofluorescence. Resected precursor lesions (AAH, AIS, MIA) and invasive adenocarcinomas were compared with paired morphologically normal lung tissue. Sample size was determined by specimen availability and not by a prior power calculation. Whole exome sequencing and methylation data from the same cohort of nodules were integrated with the immune data. A total of around 56 patients with pulmonary nodules who underwent surgical resection were included in the overall cohort. The TCR sequencing data were obtained from around 51 patients. The study reported that some 100 samples were used for TCR sequencing. Class I HLA alleles were inferred from exome data with POLYSOLVER, and allele-specific HLA loss was detected with LOHHLA. On the study overall, not on this receptor specifically: The highest clonality was observed in normal lung, whereas higher T cell density and diversity but lower clonality appeared to be present in later-stage lesions. Top T cell clone frequencies were highest in normal lung and appeared to decrease progressively from AAH through AIS, MIA and invasive adenocarcinoma. Compared with EGFR-mutant or double wild-type lesions, KRAS-mutant nodules had the highest T cell clonality. The findings reflected association rather than direct causation, and larger cohorts with long-term follow-up and longitudinal biopsies were considered necessary. All patients were from Japan and China, so applicability to Western populations was uncertain.

As concerns this clone: Its antigen remains unidentified. No quality values exist for individual bases; no much larger clone is one base distant.

The patients had resection in Japan or China between the mid-2010s and the late 2010s. Two lung cancer pathologists independently reviewed H&E slides to confirm the histologic diagnosis of every case. For nucleic acid extraction, premalignant or tumor cells were enriched by macro-dissection following pathologic assessment. FFPE tissue was used for DNA isolation with the AllPrep DNA/RNA FFPE Kit. The immunoSEQ hsTCRbeta Kit was used to sequence TCR beta CDR3 regions from DNA. On the authors' methods: The ImmunoSEQ Analyzer was used to analyse the TCR sequencing data. T cell clonality was defined as 1 minus Pielou's evenness, calculated on productive rearrangements. T cell diversity was measured with the inverse Simpson index on productive templates. T cell density was defined as TCR beta template counts normalized to usable DNA, with usable DNA estimated by amplifying and sequencing housekeeping genes. Two-sided Kruskal-Wallis tests were used to compare TCR metrics across histologic stages. This immuneACCESS table, as held by TCRdb, lists in-frame sequences with V and J called but not all clones. Of the missing ones, under half trace to an unresolved V gene in checked studies; the others have no known cause. V and J calls and clone size are those listed in that table; D and trimming were worked out from the DNA. The sample has around 4,600 clones on record, 60% to 80% of them singletons. The top ten constitute approximately 10% of the sample.

From a lookup of the germline V gene, CDR1 and CDR2 are SGHRS and YFSETQ. The CDR3 contains 14 residues, cysteine and phenylalanine counted. CDR3 DNA is the only sequence kept; it has 42 bases, read in frame from the first base. V drops 5 bases and J drops 5 bases, leaving 13 bases in between. The sample comprised FFPE minimally invasive lung adenocarcinoma tissue. The cell subset or site label corresponds to: micro-invasive lung adenocarcinoma (MIA). The TCR was taken from a person aged 55-80 years with lung adenocarcinoma. The V gene is TRBV5-1 and the J gene is TRBJ2-2; the D gene is possibly TRBD2, with 6 bases matching. The nucleotides read TGCGCCAGCAGTCCCAACGCGGGGACCGGGGAGCTGTTTTTT. It encodes CASSPNAGTGELFF. Here the CDR3 is joined to the reference TRBV5-1 and TRBJ2-2 genes, and the full variable domain is: KAGVTQTPRYLIKTRGQQVTLSCSPISGHRSVSWYQQTPGQGLQFLFEYFSETQRNKGNFPGRFSGRQFSNSRSEMNVSTLELGDSALYLCASSPNAGTGELFFGEGSRLTVL.